Presented here are 31 T cell receptor beta chains from one specimen sequenced in a study of blood T cells in healthy people across ages. Using a J-beta primer mix together with a sample-barcoded 5' primer, a second PCR was run for about 7 to 12 cycles. MiXCR was run by TCRdb on the 5' RACE reads, yielding one entry per CDR3 protein. This repertoire shows 600,000 to 800,000 distinct CDR3 sequences, more than 20% found once; its top ten account for under 4%. Sequenced: blood. These receptors were collected from a man between 70 and 80 years old in good health.

This clonotype was counted a few times. The chain uses TRBV29-1 and TRBJ1-4; tentative D call: TRBD1 (5 bases). CDR1 is SQVTM and CDR2 is ANQGSEA in the germline V gene. The germline V and J ends were trimmed by 0 bases and 2 bases, with 7 bases remaining between them. There are 14 residues in the CDR3. Here the CDR3 DNA reads TGCAGCGTTGAAGAGGGGGTGACTAATGAAAAACTGTTTTTT. Translated: CSVEEGVTNEKLFF.

The table lists this clonotype with a few counts. The chain couples TRBV21-1 to TRBJ2-7; no DNA check was done on the table's D call, TRBD1. TRBV21-1 is a pseudogene locus. This CDR3 spans 17 amino acids. The CDR3 DNA is TGTGCCTCCAAGCGGGACAGTACTAGCGGGAGTCCCTACGAGCAGTACTTC. It translates to CASKRDSTSGSPYEQYF.

This clonotype came up a few times. V and J are TRBV20-1 and TRBJ1-5, with D possibly matching TRBD1 (5 bases). The V gene lost 3 bases and the J gene lost 1 base, with 10 bases spanning the gap. The CDR3 runs to 14 residues. CDR1 is DFQATT, CDR2 SNEGSKA, per germline (reference sequence). Here the CDR3 DNA reads TGCAGTGCTAGCAAAGGGGTAAGCAATCAGCCCCAGCATTTT. Protein product: CSASKGVSNQPQHF.

The genes are TRBV2 and TRBJ2-1, with D uncertain. The J call may be incorrect, as the DNA end agrees better with TRBJ2-7. The germline V gene has CDR1 SNHLY and CDR2 FYNNEI. This CDR3 spans 12 amino acids. CDR3 in DNA: TGTGCCAGCACTTCGGTTCCTCACGAGCAGTACTTC. This translates into CASTSVPHEQYF.

This clonotype was seen a handful of times. The junction and the germline gene differ at one end; a read error may be behind it. This chain links TRBV3-1 with TRBJ2-5; weak D call: TRBD2 (6 bases). Germline values: CDR1 LGHDT, CDR2 YNNKEL (reference sequence). CDR3 length: 15 residues. The CDR3 sequence is CASSQGTGEGETQYF. The CDR3 DNA is TGTGCTAGCAGCCAAGGGACGGGAGAGGGAGAGACCCAGTACTTC.

This clonotype was seen more than once but under ten times. A read error may account for a junction end that differs from germline. The genes are TRBV4-2 and TRBJ2-1; possibly TRBD2 for D (5 bases). CDR1 and CDR2 from the germline V gene are LGHNA and YNFKEQ. This CDR3 region has 15 residues. The CDR3 coding sequence is TGTGCCAGCAGCCAAGTAGGGAGTTCCTGCAATGAGCAGTTCTTC. As protein: CASSQVGSSCNEQFF.

This clonotype was seen only a few times. The chain joins TRBV10-3 to TRBJ2-1; D not resolved. The V gene lost 7 bases and the J gene lost 7 bases, with 14 bases spanning the gap. Germline V CDR1 and CDR2: ENHRY, SYGVKD. The CDR3 is made up of 13 amino acids. The CDR3 region is CAINPTPANEQFF. As DNA, the CDR3 is TGTGCCATCAACCCGACCCCGGCAAATGAGCAGTTCTTC.

This rearrangement joins TRBV5-1 to TRBJ1-2; D gene unclear. The CDR3 contains 13 residues. The germline V gene encodes CDR1 SGHRS and CDR2 YFSETQ. V lost 5 bases to trimming and J lost 0 bases, with 8 bases between them. CDR3 loop: CASSSDPNYGYTF. DNA for the CDR3: TGCGCCAGCAGTTCAGACCCTAACTATGGCTACACCTTC.

The chain has TRBV20-1 and TRBJ1-2, with D possibly matching TRBD1 (5 bases). CDR1 is DFQATT and CDR2 is SNEGSKA in the germline V gene (reference sequence). The CDR3 has 16 amino acids. V lost 7 bases and J lost 2, with 23 bases in between. Here the CDR3 reads CSVPQTGAGVNYGYTF. CDR3 nucleotides: TGCAGTGTTCCACAGACTGGGGCAGGAGTCAACTATGGCTACACCTTC.

The V gene is TRBV7-2, the J gene TRBJ1-2; 7 bases agree with TRBD1. This CDR3 is 15 amino acids long. Germline V gene data show CDR1 as SGHTA and CDR2 as FQGNSA. Unmatched junction bases numbered 7, after V lost 0 bases and J lost 6 bases. In nucleotides, the CDR3 is TGTGCCAGCAGCTTAGCCCAGGGCAGGGGGGATGGCTACACCTTC. Residues: CASSLAQGRGDGYTF.

This clonotype has a single count. The chain links TRBV29-1 to TRBJ2-1, with D unresolved. Per the germline V gene, CDR1 is SQVTM and CDR2 is ANQGSEA. The V gene lost 2 bases and the J gene lost 0 bases, with 5 bases spanning the gap. The CDR3 is 13 residues long. CDR3 loop: CSVESSSYNEQFF. The CDR3 DNA reads TGCAGCGTTGAATCTAGCTCCTACAATGAGCAGTTCTTC.

The rearrangement uses TRBV7-9 and TRBJ2-5; 9 bases fit TRBD1. J gave up 7 bases and V 4 bases, and 10 bases lay outside the gene matches. Germline-derived CDR1 and CDR2 are SEHNR and FQNEAQ (reference sequence). The CDR3 consists of 15 residues. The CDR3, as DNA: TGTGCCAGCAGCTCGATCACAGGGGGCGGCGGGACCCAGTACTTC. It is translated as CASSSITGGGGTQYF.

The V call is TRBV7-2, the J call TRBJ2-2, with D possibly being TRBD1 (7 bases). From germline, CDR1 is SGHTA and CDR2 FQGNSA. The CDR3 has 16 residues. With 3 bases removed from V and 8 bases from J, the gap between germline ends came to 19 bases. The CDR3 sequence is CASSFRQGRGTGELFF. CDR3 bases: TGTGCCAGCAGCTTCCGACAGGGACGGGGGACTGGGGAGCTGTTTTTT.

The chain combines TRBV7-2 with TRBJ2-7; 10 positions agree with TRBD1. The CDR3 runs to 14 residues. V shed 3 bases and J 3 bases; nucleotides not matched to a gene: 2. Germline V CDR1 and CDR2: SGHTA, FQGNSA. CDR3 DNA sequence: TGTGCCAGCAGCTTGACAGGGGGCGGCTACGAGCAGTACTTC. This gives the protein CASSLTGGGYEQYF.

On this clonotype: Sequence at one end of the junction differs from germline and may be a read error. The chain has TRBV20-1 and TRBJ2-3, with D possibly being TRBD2 (5 bases). Germline V lookup: CDR1 DFQATT, CDR2 SNEGSKA (reference sequence). The CDR3 has 12 amino acids. The CDR3 spells CSTRWETDTQYF. The CDR3, as DNA: TGCAGTACTAGGTGGGAAACAGATACGCAGTATTTT.

The V call is TRBV5-1, the J call TRBJ2-1; 7 positions match TRBD1. Germline V gene data show CDR1 as SGHRS and CDR2 as YFSETQ. With V trimmed by 4 bases and J by 8 bases, 9 bases remained unmatched. CDR3 size: 14 residues. The DNA for the CDR3 is TGCGCCAGCAGCCGTGACAGGGTTGGGGATGAGCAGTTCTTC. Its protein is CASSRDRVGDEQFF.

This clonotype appeared a few times. This chain links TRBV5-1 with TRBJ2-7; 8 bases match TRBD2. V was pared by 1 base and J by 4 bases, with 4 bases of the junction left unmatched. The CDR3 contains 14 residues. Germline loops: CDR1 SGHRS, CDR2 YFSETQ. The CDR3 DNA reads TGCGCCAGCAGCTTGTTGTCTAGCGGGTACGAGCAGTACTTC. Its translation: CASSLLSSGYEQYF.

The rearrangement links TRBV30 to TRBJ1-1; D is ambiguous. Trimming cost V 4 bases and J 2 bases, with 14 bases left between them. Germline V gene lookup returns CDR1 GTSNPN and CDR2 SVGIG (reference sequence). The CDR3 consists of 14 residues. In nucleotides, the CDR3 is TGTGCCTGGACTTTATCGGCAGCTAACACTGAAGCTTTCTTT. It specifies CAWTLSAANTEAFF.

Only a few counts were recorded for this clonotype. The chain carries TRBV2 and TRBJ2-7, with 8 bases fitting TRBD1. Germline V gene lookup returns CDR1 SNHLY and CDR2 FYNNEI. The CDR3 runs 13 residues. J gave up 3 bases and V 6 bases, and 4 bases lay outside the gene matches. CDR3 DNA: TGTGCCAGCAGGAGGGACAGGCTCTACGAGCAGTACTTC. Protein: CASRRDRLYEQYF.

This clonotype was picked up many times. V and J are TRBV6-5 and TRBJ2-5, with 10 bases identical to TRBD1. The J call may not be correct, given that the DNA end is closer to TRBJ2-7. Germline V gives CDR1 MNHEY, CDR2 SVGAGI. The CDR3 is made up of 16 amino acids. The CDR3 sequence: CASSYSGQGKGYEQYF. For the CDR3, the DNA is TGTGCCAGCAGTTACTCGGGACAGGGGAAGGGCTACGAGCAGTACTTC.

The sample holds a few counts of this clonotype. J is TRBJ1-1 and V is TRBV6-1; unclear D gene. The CDR3 runs 11 residues. Germline CDR1 MNHNS, CDR2 SASEGT. V shed 8 bases and J shed 5 bases, with 9 bases lying between them. Written as DNA, the CDR3 is TGTGCCAGCCGGGCGGTAACTGAAGCTTTCTTT. Amino acids: CASRAVTEAFF.

The rearrangement joins TRBV6-2 or TRBV6-3 to TRBJ2-1; the match to TRBD2 covers 7 bases. The germline CDR1 and CDR2 sequences are MNHEY and SVGEGT. V gave up 2 bases and J gave up 0 bases; unmatched junction bases: 10. This CDR3 has 18 amino acids. The CDR3 reads CASSYQVTSAYSYNEQFF. The CDR3 DNA reads TGTGCCAGCAGTTACCAGGTTACTAGCGCATACTCCTACAATGAGCAGTTCTTC.

The chain employs TRBV7-9 and TRBJ2-2; D remains unclear. The CDR3 is 16 residues long. Trimming pared 5 bases from V and 5 bases from J, leaving 18 bases between. The germline CDR1 and CDR2 sequences are SEHNR and FQNEAQ (reference sequence). The CDR3 is CASSGENRALTGELFF. The CDR3 DNA reads TGTGCCAGCAGCGGCGAAAACCGGGCCCTAACCGGGGAGCTGTTTTTT.

The chain carries TRBV20-1 and TRBJ2-3; 9 bases align to TRBD1. The CDR3 sequence is 15 residues long. Germline CDR1 DFQATT, CDR2 SNEGSKA (reference sequence). V dropped 3 bases and J dropped 0; count of bases not matched to a gene: 4. The CDR3 DNA follows: TGCAGTGCTAGTATAGGACAGGGGAGCACAGATACGCAGTATTTT. Its protein product is CSASIGQGSTDTQYF.

The chain is built from TRBV7-9 and TRBJ1-1; D unclear. CDR3 length: 14 residues. V shed 5 bases and J shed 0 bases, with 10 bases lying between them. The V gene's germline CDR1 is SEHNR and CDR2 FQNEAQ (reference sequence). This CDR3 reads CASSRASMNTEAFF. The CDR3 nucleotides are TGTGCCAGCAGCCGTGCTTCCATGAACACTGAAGCTTTCTTT.

This clonotype was seen repeatedly, ten times or more. The V gene is TRBV5-1, the J gene TRBJ2-1; 11 bases agree with TRBD2. CDR1 is SGHRS and CDR2 is YFSETQ in the germline V gene. The ends lost 4 bases at V and 0 bases at J; junction bases unmatched: 3. The CDR3 runs 16 residues. The CDR3 protein is CASSMTSGASYNEQFF. CDR3 bases: TGCGCCAGCAGCATGACTAGCGGGGCCTCCTACAATGAGCAGTTCTTC.

This clonotype has a handful of counts. The chain couples TRBV11-3 to TRBJ2-5, with 9 bases lining up with TRBD2. The DNA end is more similar to TRBJ2-1, so the J call may be wrong. Per the germline V gene, CDR1 is SGHNT and CDR2 is YENEEA. The CDR3 is 14 residues long. The CDR3 region is CASSLRPSGDEQFF. DNA of the CDR3: TGTGCCAGCAGCTTAAGGCCTAGCGGGGATGAGCAGTTCTTC.

This clonotype was found a few times. The genes are TRBV18 and TRBJ2-1; the match to TRBD1 covers 7 bases. CDR1 and CDR2 from the germline V gene are KGHSH and LQKENI. With 3 bases clipped from V and 10 bases from J, the junction kept 9 bases outside the gene matches. The CDR3 spans 14 residues. CDR3 in DNA: TGTGCCAGCTCACCCGGGACAGTTATCCACGAGCAGTTCTTC. Residues: CASSPGTVIHEQFF. The full variable domain, in which reference TRBV18 and TRBJ2-1 provide the parts outside the CDR3, is NAGVMQNPRHLVRRRGQEARLRCSPMKGHSHVYWYRQLPEEGLKFMVYLQKENIIDESGMPKERFSAEFPKEGPSILRIQQVVRGDSAAYFCASSPGTVIHEQFFGPGTRLTVL.

This clonotype was detected ten times or more. The V and J genes are TRBV7-2 and TRBJ2-3; maybe TRBD2 (5 bases). Germline-derived CDR1 and CDR2 are SGHTA and FQGNSA. The CDR3 sequence is 16 residues long. Trimming pared 5 bases from V and 0 bases from J, leaving 15 bases between. The CDR3 DNA follows: TGTGCCAGCAGCCCCCGAAGCGGAGGCAGCACAGATACGCAGTATTTT. This codes for CASSPRSGGSTDTQYF. The full variable domain, completed using reference TRBV7-2 and TRBJ2-3, is GAGVSQSPSNKVTEKGKDVELRCDPISGHTALYWYRQSLGQGLEFLIYFQGNSAPDKSGLPSDRFSAERTGGSVSTLTIQRTQQEDSAVYLCASSPRSGGSTDTQYFGPGTRLTVL.

The rearrangement uses TRBV29-1 and TRBJ2-1; possibly TRBD1 or TRBD2 for D (6 bases each). Germline V gene sequence: CDR1 SQVTM, CDR2 ANQGSEA. The CDR3 is made up of 12 amino acids. Trimming removed 5 bases at V and 9 bases at J, with 14 bases between. As DNA, the CDR3 is TGCAGCGTTTCCCGAGGGGGGACTGAGCAGTTCTTC. Its protein is CSVSRGGTEQFF.

This clonotype was counted at least ten times. The rearrangement links TRBV3-1 to TRBJ2-7; no firm D call. The CDR3 extends over 12 amino acids. The germline V and J ends were trimmed by 3 bases and 2 bases, with 5 bases remaining between them. Germline assignment: CDR1 LGHDT and CDR2 YNNKEL (reference sequence). CDR3 nucleotides: TGTGCCAGCAGCCATGCGGCCTACGAGCAGTACTTC. Translated, it gives CASSHAAYEQYF.